The rows below give T cell receptor beta chains drawn from one sample of a study of blood T cell repertoires in COVID-19. Some clones are missing from TCRdb's copy, which holds only in-frame ones; the method was immunoSEQ multiplex PCR. The sample has fewer than 150,000 clones, approximately 91% seen once. What was sequenced was peripheral blood. These receptors were obtained from a woman aged 70-85 years who had recovered from COVID-19. Both conserved end residues are part of each CDR3. A D gene is named only where the DNA matches it firmly. Not all rows give a size; the values are once, few, many and, for expanded clones, a class.

J gene: TRBJ2-7
D gene: TRBD1
clone size: -
V gene: TRBV27
CDR3 DNA: TGTGCCAGCAGTCCAGGACAGGGGGCAGGCGAGCAGTACTTC
CDR3 protein: CASSPGQGAGEQYF

J gene: TRBJ2-1
D gene: TRBD2
clone size: -
V gene: TRBV5-6
CDR3 DNA: TGTGCCAGCAGCACACTAGCGGGCTCCTACAATGAGCAGTTCTTC
CDR3 protein: CASSTLAGSYNEQFF

J gene: TRBJ1-6
D gene: TRBD1
clone size: -
V gene: TRBV10-3
CDR3 DNA: TGTGCCATCAGTGAGTTGACAGGGGGTTCACCCCTCCACTTT
CDR3 protein: CAISELTGGSPLHF

J gene: TRBJ1-1
D gene: TRBD1
clone size: once
V gene: TRBV7-2
CDR3 DNA: TGTGCCAGCAGCCGACAGGGGCTCACTGAAGCTTTCTTT
CDR3 protein: CASSRQGLTEAFF

J gene: TRBJ1-5
D gene: -
clone size: once
V gene: TRBV9
CDR3 DNA: TGTGCCAGCAGCGTAGGTGAGTTACATCAGCCCCAGCATTTT
CDR3 protein: CASSVGELHQPQHF

J gene: TRBJ2-7
D gene: TRBD1
clone size: -
V gene: TRBV7-2
CDR3 DNA: TGTGCCAGCAGCTTACGGGGACAGGGTGGCTACGAGCAGTACTTC
CDR3 protein: CASSLRGQGGYEQYF

J gene: TRBJ2-2
D gene: TRBD2
clone size: few
V gene: TRBV28
CDR3 DNA: TGTGCCAGCAGTTTATCCTGGACTAGCGGGACTAGAAACACCGGGGAGCTGTTTTTT
CDR3 protein: CASSLSWTSGTRNTGELFF

J gene: TRBJ2-7
D gene: -
clone size: once
V gene: TRBV28
CDR3 DNA: TGTGCCAGCAGATTAGGGGGGGGTTCCTACGAGCAGTACTTC
CDR3 protein: CASRLGGGSYEQYF

J gene: TRBJ2-6
D gene: TRBD1
clone size: -
V gene: TRBV3-1/TRBV3-2
CDR3 DNA: TGTGCCAGCAGCAGACGACAGGGGCCTAGCTCTGGGGCCAACGTCCTGACTTTC
CDR3 protein: CASSRRQGPSSGANVLTF

J gene: TRBJ2-3
D gene: TRBD2
clone size: -
V gene: TRBV3-1/TRBV3-2
CDR3 DNA: TGTGCCAGCACCCCGACTAGCGGGGGCACAGATACGCAGTATTTT
CDR3 protein: CASTPTSGGTDTQYF

J gene: TRBJ2-7
D gene: -
clone size: -
V gene: TRBV6-5
CDR3 DNA: TGTGCCAGCAGGGTAAGAGGCGAGCAGTACTTC
CDR3 protein: CASRVRGEQYF

J gene: TRBJ1-6
D gene: -
clone size: -
V gene: TRBV27
CDR3 DNA: TGTGCCAGCAGTTTAGGAGGGGTAGGGTCACCCCTCCACTTT
CDR3 protein: CASSLGGVGSPLHF

J gene: TRBJ1-2
D gene: TRBD1
clone size: few
V gene: TRBV5-5
CDR3 DNA: TGTGCCAGCAGCCCCGGACAGGGATCTTATGGCTACACCTTC
CDR3 protein: CASSPGQGSYGYTF

J gene: TRBJ1-1
D gene: -
clone size: -
V gene: TRBV2
CDR3 DNA: TGTGCCAGCATTCAGGACGGGAGGACTGAAGCTTTCTTT
CDR3 protein: CASIQDGRTEAFF

J gene: TRBJ1-2
D gene: TRBD1
clone size: few
V gene: TRBV28
CDR3 DNA: TGTGCCAGCAGTCCAACAGGGGGTTGGAGCTACACCTTC
CDR3 protein: CASSPTGGWSYTF

J gene: TRBJ1-1
D gene: -
clone size: once
V gene: TRBV9
CDR3 DNA: TGTGCCAGCAGCGTAACCGGGAGGGATACTGAAGCTTTCTTT
CDR3 protein: CASSVTGRDTEAFF

J gene: TRBJ2-7
D gene: TRBD2
clone size: -
V gene: TRBV18
CDR3 DNA: TGTGCCAGCTCACCACTACCAGGACTAGCGGGGGCCCTTACGTGGCAGTACTTC
CDR3 protein: CASSPLPGLAGALTWQYF

J gene: TRBJ2-5
D gene: -
clone size: -
V gene: TRBV7-3
CDR3 DNA: TGTGCCAGCAGCCCTACCCAGGGGACCCAGTACTTC
CDR3 protein: CASSPTQGTQYF

J gene: TRBJ2-6
D gene: -
clone size: -
V gene: TRBV5-1
CDR3 DNA: TGCGCCAGCAGCTTGGGCATGGGGGGATTGAGCTCTGGGGCCAACGTCCTGACTTTC
CDR3 protein: CASSLGMGGLSSGANVLTF

J gene: TRBJ1-1
D gene: -
clone size: once
V gene: TRBV20-1
CDR3 DNA: TGCAGTGCTAGACAGGACATCAGGGCTTTCTTT
CDR3 protein: CSARQDIRAFF

J gene: TRBJ1-2
D gene: -
clone size: -
V gene: TRBV27
CDR3 DNA: TGTGCCAGCAGTTTTTACAGCGGGGGTCCCTATGGCTACACCTTC
CDR3 protein: CASSFYSGGPYGYTF

J gene: TRBJ1-1
D gene: TRBD1
clone size: -
V gene: TRBV29-1
CDR3 DNA: TGCAGCGTTCTACTGACCCCGACAGGGAGGACTGAAGCTTTCTTT
CDR3 protein: CSVLLTPTGRTEAFF

J gene: TRBJ2-2
D gene: -
clone size: -
V gene: TRBV12-5
CDR3 DNA: TGTGCTAGTGGCCTGACTCCCGGGGAGCTGTTTTTT
CDR3 protein: CASGLTPGELFF

J gene: TRBJ2-3
D gene: -
clone size: -
V gene: TRBV5-6
CDR3 DNA: TGTGCCAGCAGCCCGAGGCCGCAGAGCACAGATACGCAGTATTTT
CDR3 protein: CASSPRPQSTDTQYF

J gene: TRBJ2-5
D gene: -
clone size: -
V gene: TRBV27
CDR3 DNA: TGTGCCCCGACACCTTATAGCGTGGGGCAAGAGACCCAGTACTTC
CDR3 protein: CAPTPYSVGQETQYF

J gene: TRBJ1-5
D gene: -
clone size: few
V gene: TRBV28
CDR3 DNA: TGTGCCAGCAGTTTCCTCGTTCAGCCCCAGCATTTT
CDR3 protein: CASSFLVQPQHF

J gene: TRBJ2-3
D gene: TRBD2
clone size: once
V gene: TRBV27
CDR3 DNA: TGTGCCAGCAGTATTCATAGCGGGTATACAGATACGCAGTATTTT
CDR3 protein: CASSIHSGYTDTQYF

J gene: TRBJ2-1
D gene: TRBD1
clone size: -
V gene: TRBV12-5
CDR3 DNA: TGTGCTAGTGGTTTGGAGCCCGGGACAGGGTACTACAATGAGCAGTTCTTC
CDR3 protein: CASGLEPGTGYYNEQFF

J gene: TRBJ2-3
D gene: -
clone size: -
V gene: TRBV9
CDR3 DNA: TGTGCCAGCAGCGTAGCACTTTTGCCCTATAGACAGAAGGGAGATACGCAGTATTTT
CDR3 protein: CASSVALLPYRQKGDTQYF

J gene: TRBJ2-3
D gene: TRBD2
clone size: -
V gene: TRBV5-1
CDR3 DNA: TGCGCCAGCACTATCGCGGGAGCCAGCCCAGATACGCAGTATTTT
CDR3 protein: CASTIAGASPDTQYF

J gene: TRBJ2-1
D gene: -
clone size: -
V gene: TRBV6-1
CDR3 DNA: TGTGCCAGCAGTGATTTGGGGGAGGACAATGAGCAGTTCTTC
CDR3 protein: CASSDLGEDNEQFF

J gene: TRBJ2-1
D gene: -
clone size: -
V gene: TRBV4-3
CDR3 DNA: TGCGCCAGCAGCCAAGATGGGGCGGGGTGGGGGTACAATGAGCAGTTCTTC
CDR3 protein: CASSQDGAGWGYNEQFF